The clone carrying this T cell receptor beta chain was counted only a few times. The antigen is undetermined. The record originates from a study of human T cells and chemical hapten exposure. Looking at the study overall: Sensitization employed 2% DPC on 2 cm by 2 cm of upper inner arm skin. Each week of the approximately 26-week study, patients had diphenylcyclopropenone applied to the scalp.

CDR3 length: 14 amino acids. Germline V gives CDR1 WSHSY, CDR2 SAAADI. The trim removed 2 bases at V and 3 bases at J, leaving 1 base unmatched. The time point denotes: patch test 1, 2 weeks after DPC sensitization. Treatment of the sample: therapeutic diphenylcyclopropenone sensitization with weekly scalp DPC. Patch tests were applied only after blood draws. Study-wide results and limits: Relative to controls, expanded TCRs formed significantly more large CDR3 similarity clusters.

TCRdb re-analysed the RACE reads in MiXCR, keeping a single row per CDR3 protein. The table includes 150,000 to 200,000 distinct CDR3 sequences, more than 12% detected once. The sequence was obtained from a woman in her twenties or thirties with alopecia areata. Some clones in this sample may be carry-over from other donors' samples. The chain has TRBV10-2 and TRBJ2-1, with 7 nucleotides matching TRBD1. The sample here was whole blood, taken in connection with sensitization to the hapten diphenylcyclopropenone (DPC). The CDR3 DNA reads TGCGCCAGCAGTGAGGGACAGGACTACAATGAGCAGTTCTTC. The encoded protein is CASSEGQDYNEQFF.